Given below is one TCR beta chain in context. This clone's antigen is unknown. An end of the junction does not agree with germline; a read error may underlie this. The sample originates from a study of blood T cell repertoires in COVID-19 (dated by TCRdb to the early 2020s). Regarding the study in general: Samples from collaborators originated in the United States, Italy and Spain and spanned both the acute and convalescent phases of COVID-19. The material from the prospective study consisted of cDNA or gDNA derived from T cells, B-cell-depleted T cells, or PBMCs. Subjects who had been exposed to COVID-19, were actively infected with it, or had recovered from it provided the deeply sampled blood TCRbeta repertoires that made up the dataset. The repertoires were released in a freely available public database intended as a resource for research on the immune response to SARS-CoV-2. Samples were obtained from the ongoing ImmuneRACE study (first 160 participants) and from about 1,300 subjects provided by 6 global collaborators. Nearly every sample came with metadata listing a de-identified subject ID, COVID-19 status, age in years and sex. Where HLA class I and class II types were available, the types were taken from metadata supplied by the sample provider, not from assay-based typing.

Each collaborating institution followed its own protocols to collect whole blood in K2EDTA tubes. Collaborator samples were shipped for TCRbeta analysis as frozen whole blood, isolated PBMCs, or DNA extracted from either sample type. The immunoSEQ Assay, a bias-controlled multiplex PCR, was used to amplify TCRbeta CDR3 regions from genomic DNA. Under the source paper's analysis protocol: Nucleated cell counts per sample were estimated from amplification of reference gene primers within the assay. To quantify the absolute abundance of each unique TCRbeta CDR3 rearrangement, sequence reads were collapsed and filtered. Productive Simpson clonality was computed per sample as the square root of Simpson's diversity index over productive rearrangements. The source is immuneACCESS, and TCRdb retained only in-frame sequences with V and J called. Part of the clones is not carried over; for the studies checked, unresolved V genes explain less than half of this, and the remainder is unexplained. That table furnishes V, J and clone size, whereas the DNA furnished D and trimming. Within this sample are under 130,000 clones, with over 65% of them counted one time only. The ten largest clones take up 12% of the sample.

Measured from the cysteine to the phenylalanine, the CDR3 is 13 residues long. The retained sequence is limited to the CDR3, 39 bases, with the frame set at the first base. CDR1 and CDR2 (MNHEY, SVGAGI) derive from the germline V gene. What the work shows at the level of the full study, not this receptor alone: Clinical and demographic metadata were provided uncurated, with the amount varying by source and participant.

Sample: peripheral blood. The receptor comes from a human donor in a cohort sampled during active COVID-19. Recombination linked TRBV6-5 to TRBJ1-2; a tentative D call is TRBD1 (6 bases match). The CDR3 corresponds to CASNYDRSYGYTF. The DNA sequence is as follows: TGTGCCAGCAATTACGACAGGAGCTATGGCTACACCTTC.